This T cell receptor beta chain appears in the sequencing data of a study of blood T cell repertoires in COVID-19. The table came from immunoSEQ multiplex PCR; TCRdb's copy has only in-frame clones and leaves some out. Here the sample spans some 380,000 clones, roughly 89% being singletons. V trimming: 9 bases; J trimming: 3 bases; junction bases outside the gene matches: 10. The CDR3 is made up of 14 amino acids. CDR1 is LGHDT and CDR2 is YNNKEL in the germline V gene (reference sequence). This TCR came from a man younger than 30 with active or convalescent COVID-19. The V call is TRBV3-1 (or the pseudogene TRBV3-2), the J call TRBJ1-1; the match to TRBD1 covers 7 bases. Sample: peripheral blood. This CDR3 is CASTRQGMDTEAFF. For the CDR3, the DNA is TGTGCCAGTACCCGACAGGGTATGGACACTGAAGCTTTCTTT.